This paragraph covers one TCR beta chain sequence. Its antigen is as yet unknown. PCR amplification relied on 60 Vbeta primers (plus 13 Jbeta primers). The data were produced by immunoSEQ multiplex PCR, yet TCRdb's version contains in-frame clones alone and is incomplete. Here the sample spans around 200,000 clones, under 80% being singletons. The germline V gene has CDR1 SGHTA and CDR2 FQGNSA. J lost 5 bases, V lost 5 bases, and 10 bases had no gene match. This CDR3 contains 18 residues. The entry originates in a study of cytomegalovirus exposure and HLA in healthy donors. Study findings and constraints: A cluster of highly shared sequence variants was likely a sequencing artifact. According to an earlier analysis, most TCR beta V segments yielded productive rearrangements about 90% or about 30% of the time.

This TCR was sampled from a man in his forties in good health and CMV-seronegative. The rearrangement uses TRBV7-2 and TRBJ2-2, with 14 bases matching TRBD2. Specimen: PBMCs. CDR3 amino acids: CASSPTSGRAGSTGELFF. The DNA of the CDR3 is TGTGCCAGCAGCCCGACTAGCGGGAGGGCCGGGTCAACCGGGGAGCTGTTTTTT.